The following is a T cell receptor beta chain sequence with its context. As yet, its antigen is unknown. Trimming took off 3 bases at V and 4 bases at J, with 12 bases between the two ends. CDR3 length equals 14 residues. Per germline, CDR1 SGHTA and CDR2 FQGNSA. Each CDR3 protein is one row after TCRdb ran MiXCR on the 5' RACE reads. The table lists tens of thousands of distinct CDR3 sequences, over 6.5% of them singletons. This entry belongs to a study of T-cell memory formation after mild COVID-19. On the study more broadly: TCR clusters were largely donor specific. Study-wide results and limits: Researchers could not confirm that second-wave clones peaking on day 37 targeted SARS-CoV-2.

This clonotype was obtained from an adult who had mild COVID-19 (a few samples of this study predate the infection). Cell type and time point are not known. The chain couples TRBV7-2 to TRBJ1-2; tentative D call: TRBD1 (5 bases). The sequenced material came from PBMCs or a T cell subset sorted from them (not recorded which). The CDR3 sequence: CASSFRDRSYGYTF. CDR3 in DNA: TGTGCCAGCAGCTTTCGTGACAGAAGCTATGGCTACACCTTC.